One and the same sample provided the 5 T cell receptor beta chains below, sequenced in a study of spatial heterogeneity in lung cancer. TCRdb fed the 5' RACE reads into MiXCR, producing one record per CDR3 protein. The sample shows roughly 100,000 distinct CDR3 sequences, roughly 8.7% of them seen only once. Time point reported: sample taken at primary tumor resection. Tumor, nontumor lung or frozen PBMC supplied whole RNA, sequenced without sorting. Sequenced here: PBMCs, sampled at surgery. The receptor set was obtained from a male donor with early-stage non-small cell lung cancer.

This clonotype appeared many times. V usage is TRBV7-2 and J usage is TRBJ2-1; D not resolved. Germline CDR1 is SGHTA and CDR2 is FQGNSA. CDR3 length: 12 residues. V lost 4 bases, J lost 3 bases, and 4 bases lay in between. CDR3 in DNA: TGTGCCAGCAGCTCCCTCTACAATGAGCAGTTCTTC. Translation: CASSSLYNEQFF.

This chain links TRBV28 with TRBJ2-3, with a tentative D call TRBD2 (5 bases). The germline V and J ends were trimmed by 2 bases and 2 bases, with 11 bases remaining between them. The CDR3 spans 15 residues. Germline assignment: CDR1 MDHEN and CDR2 SYDVKM. The CDR3 DNA is TGTGCCAGCAGTTTACGGGCGGGTTACACAGATACGCAGTATTTT. Protein: CASSLRAGYTDTQYF.

This clonotype was seen at least ten times. The chain recombines TRBV13 with TRBJ1-1; no firm D call. The CDR3 is 13 residues long. V was trimmed by 3 bases and J by 1 base, leaving 6 bases between them. Germline V gene sequence: CDR1 PRHDT, CDR2 FYEKMQ (reference sequence). The CDR3: CASSFSENTEAFF. The CDR3 DNA reads TGTGCCAGCAGCTTCTCAGAGAACACTGAAGCTTTCTTT.

The chain links TRBV6-1 to TRBJ1-2; 10 positions match TRBD1. The CDR3 covers 15 residues. With V trimmed by 7 bases and J by 3 bases, 8 bases remained unmatched. Germline V gene data show CDR1 as MNHNS and CDR2 as SASEGT. CDR3 amino acids: CASKSMTGGDYGYTF. As DNA, the CDR3 is TGTGCCAGCAAGTCGATGACAGGGGGCGACTATGGCTACACCTTC.

This clonotype turned up a few times. The V and J genes are TRBV4-3 and TRBJ2-1; D ambiguous. V was shortened by 5 bases and J by 6 bases, with 20 bases between the two germline ends. The CDR3 contains 16 residues. Germline assignment: CDR1 LGHNA and CDR2 YSLEER. Here the CDR3 DNA reads TGCGCCAGCAGCACTCAAATGGCAGGAGCTAGCAATGAGCAGTTCTTC. Its protein is CASSTQMAGASNEQFF.